Listed below are T cell receptor beta chains from one sample, sequenced in a study of neurological immune-mediated disorders. MiXCR was run by TCRdb on the 5' RACE reads, yielding one entry per CDR3 protein. The sample comprises more than 70,000 distinct CDR3 sequences, 10% of which are singletons, and roughly 2% rests with the top ten. The sample consisted of PBMCs. The receptors here all came from a middle-aged man in good health. The CDR3 runs from the conserved cysteine through the conserved F or W. Fields, in order: D gene, V gene, J gene, clone size, CDR3 length, CDR3 protein, CDR3 DNA. D genes are given only for firm matches. Clone size is stated in some rows and not others, as once, few, many or a class when expanded.

>TRBD1|TRBV5-1|TRBJ1-1|many|13
CASSSTGGDEAFF
TGCGCCAGCAGCTCGACAGGGGGGGATGAAGCTTTCTTT
>NA|TRBV2|TRBJ2-7|many|12
CASPGLTGEQYF
TGTGCCAGTCCGGGGCTAACGGGGGAGCAGTACTTC
>NA|TRBV25-1|TRBJ2-5|medium-sized|19
CASSENGASTRSGQETQYF
TGTGCCAGCAGTGAAAATGGGGCGTCGACCAGGAGCGGCCAAGAGACCCAGTACTTC
>NA|TRBV12-3/TRBV12-4|TRBJ2-2|NA|22
CASSPGPLTRVIGGKDTGELFF
TGTGCCAGCAGTCCAGGGCCCTTAACAAGAGTTATCGGGGGTAAGGACACCGGGGAGCTGTTTTTT
>TRBD2|TRBV29-1|TRBJ2-1|many|15
CSVAVASGRADEQFF
TGCAGCGTTGCGGTGGCTAGCGGGAGGGCCGATGAGCAGTTCTTC
>TRBD1|TRBV5-1|TRBJ1-4|many|14
CASSVGQGREKLFF
TGCGCCAGCAGCGTGGGACAGGGGCGGGAAAAACTGTTTTTT
>TRBD1|TRBV3-1|TRBJ2-1|many|16
CASSSGQDLSYNEQFF
TGTGCCAGCAGCTCAGGACAGGACCTCTCCTACAATGAGCAGTTCTTC
>NA|TRBV5-1|TRBJ1-4|NA|12
CASSLDTGKLFF
TGCGCCAGCAGCTTGGATACGGGGAAACTGTTTTTT
>NA|TRBV30|TRBJ1-1|few|14
CAWSEIRDNTEAFF
TGTGCCTGGAGTGAAATCAGGGATAACACTGAAGCTTTCTTT
>TRBD2|TRBV5-1|TRBJ2-2|many|17
CASSSSSGGLSTGELFF
TGCGCCAGCAGCTCCTCTAGCGGGGGACTCTCCACCGGGGAGCTGTTTTTT
>NA|TRBV7-2|TRBJ2-7|many|16
CASSGGGAGFSYEQYF
TGTGCCAGCAGCGGAGGCGGGGCGGGATTCTCCTACGAGCAGTACTTC
>NA|TRBV12-3/TRBV12-4|TRBJ2-1|many|16
CASNPKGGGPYNEQFF
TGTGCCAGCAACCCAAAGGGAGGAGGGCCCTACAATGAGCAGTTCTTC
>TRBD2|TRBV27|TRBJ2-7|many|12
CASRGGAYEQYF
TGTGCAAGCCGGGGAGGGGCCTACGAGCAGTACTTC
>NA|TRBV21-1|TRBJ2-5|many|16
CASSKGRTSGQETQYF
TGTGCCAGCAGCAAAGGTCGGACTAGCGGACAAGAGACCCAGTACTTC
>TRBD1|TRBV5-5|TRBJ1-2|many|15
CASTKGQGRHYGYTF
TGTGCCAGCACCAAAGGACAGGGCCGGCACTATGGCTACACCTTC
>TRBD1|TRBV5-1|TRBJ1-4|many|14
CASSPGTGHEKLFF
TGCGCCAGCAGCCCAGGGACAGGGCATGAAAAACTGTTTTTT
>NA|TRBV7-3|TRBJ2-1|many|18
CASSLLGRPISSYNEQFF
TGTGCCAGCAGCTTACTGGGGAGACCGATTAGCTCCTACAATGAGCAGTTCTTC
>TRBD1|TRBV5-1|TRBJ2-5|many|17
CASSLGPGQGRQETQYF
TGCGCCAGCAGCTTGGGCCCGGGACAGGGAAGGCAAGAGACCCAGTACTTC
>NA|TRBV20-1|TRBJ2-2|many|13
CSARDGTGGELFF
TGCAGTGCTAGAGATGGGACCGGCGGGGAGCTGTTTTTT
>NA|TRBV6-5|TRBJ1-2|NA|12
CASSFDGLGYTF
TGTGCCAGCAGTTTTGACGGTCTTGGCTACACCTTC
>TRBD2|TRBV20-1|TRBJ2-1|few|16
CSARDVAGAVPWEQFF
TGCAGTGCTAGGGACGTAGCGGGAGCCGTTCCGTGGGAGCAGTTCTTC
>NA|TRBV11-2|TRBJ2-2|many|13
CASLITNTGELFF
TGTGCCAGCCTAATCACGAACACCGGGGAGCTGTTTTTT
>NA|TRBV9|TRBJ2-3|many|13
CASRQAHLGTQYF
TGTGCCAGCAGACAGGCCCATTTGGGTACGCAGTATTTT
>TRBD1|TRBV6-1|TRBJ2-1|many|15
CASSEGWDRGSEQFF
TGTGCCAGCAGTGAAGGATGGGACAGGGGGTCGGAGCAGTTCTTC
>NA|TRBV2|TRBJ2-1|medium-sized|13
CASSGSLGTEQFF
TGTGCCAGCAGTGGGTCTTTGGGGACAGAGCAGTTCTTC
>NA|TRBV20-1|TRBJ2-1|few|14
CSARAPGSYNEQFF
TGCAGTGCTAGAGCCCCTGGTTCCTACAATGAGCAGTTCTTC
>NA|TRBV4-1|TRBJ2-7|many|13
CASSREVTYEQYF
TGCGCCAGCAGCCGAGAGGTTACCTACGAGCAGTACTTC